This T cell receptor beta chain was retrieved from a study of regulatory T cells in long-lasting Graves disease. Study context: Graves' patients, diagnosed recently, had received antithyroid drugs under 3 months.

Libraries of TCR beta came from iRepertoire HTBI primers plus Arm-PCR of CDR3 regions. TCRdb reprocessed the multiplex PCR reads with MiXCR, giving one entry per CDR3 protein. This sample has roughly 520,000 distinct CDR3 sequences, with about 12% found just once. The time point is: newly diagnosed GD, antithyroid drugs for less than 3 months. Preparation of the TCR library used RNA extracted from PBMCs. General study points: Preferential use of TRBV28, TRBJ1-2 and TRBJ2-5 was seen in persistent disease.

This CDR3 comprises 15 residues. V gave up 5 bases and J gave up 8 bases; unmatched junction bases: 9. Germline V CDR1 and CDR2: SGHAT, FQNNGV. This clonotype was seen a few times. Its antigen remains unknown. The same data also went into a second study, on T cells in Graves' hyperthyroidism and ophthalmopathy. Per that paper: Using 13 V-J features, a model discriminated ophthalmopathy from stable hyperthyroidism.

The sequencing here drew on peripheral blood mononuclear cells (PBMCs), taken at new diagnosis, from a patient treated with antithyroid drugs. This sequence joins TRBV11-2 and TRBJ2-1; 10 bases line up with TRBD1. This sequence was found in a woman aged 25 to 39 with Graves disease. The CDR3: CASSLGTGEWHEQFF. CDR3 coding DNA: TGTGCCAGCAGCCTGGGGACAGGGGAATGGCATGAGCAGTTCTTC.